This TCR beta chain was sequenced for a study of cytomegalovirus exposure and HLA in healthy donors. The overall study: The study's early data release held about 85 million unique TCRs from HLA-typed donors.

Study-wide results and caveats: Listed as cytomegalovirus-associated were 164 TCR beta chains. It was reported that the classifier diagnosed cytomegalovirus status with high specificity and sensitivity in both the original and validation cohorts.

The CDR3 length is 16 residues. The ends lost 4 bases at V and 0 bases at J; junction bases unmatched: 5. Germline CDR1 reads LNHDA; CDR2 reads SQIVND (reference sequence). With respect to this clone: What it binds is unknown.

13 Jbeta primers and 60 Vbeta primers were used for the PCR. Sequencing used immunoSEQ multiplex PCR; TCRdb keeps in-frame clones, though not all of them. The repertoire table contains 90,000 to 130,000 clones. The chain carries TRBV19 and TRBJ1-5, with TRBD1 matching 8 bases. Material: PBMCs. This TCR came from a man aged 35-49 years in good health and CMV-seropositive. The CDR3 DNA follows: TGTGCCAGTAGTAAGGACAGGGACCTTAGCAATCAGCCCCAGCATTTT. Amino acid sequence: CASSKDRDLSNQPQHF.